Each of the 5 T cell receptor beta chains below was sequenced from the same sample in a study of shared T cell receptors in the human thymus. TCRdb's table, derived via immunoSEQ multiplex PCR, lists solely in-frame clones and lacks some. The sample includes approximately 730,000 clones, 70% to 90% of them seen just once. These data were likewise used in another study, on human thymus T cells.

Material for sequencing was thymocytes. Receptor source: a girl under two years old with a congenital heart defect.

V is TRBV19 and J is TRBJ1-2; 10 nucleotides match TRBD1. Germline trimming cut 6 bases from V and 3 bases from J; bases unmatched to any gene: 7. The CDR3 length is 15 residues. The germline V gene has CDR1 LNHDA and CDR2 SQIVND (reference sequence). The CDR3 spells CASSRTGTGDYGYTF. The CDR3 coding sequence is TGTGCCAGTAGCCGGACCGGGACAGGGGACTATGGCTACACCTTC.

In nucleotides, the CDR3 is TGTGCCAGCAGCCAAGATAAGTTTTCCGGAGGAACTGAAGCTTTCTTT. Its translation: CASSQDKFSGGTEAFF. V gene TRBV14 combines with J gene TRBJ1-1; unclear D gene. Trimming took off 0 bases at V and 5 bases at J, with 16 bases between the two ends. The germline V gene has CDR1 SGHDN and CDR2 FVKESK. This CDR3 region has 16 residues.

The chain is built from TRBV2 and TRBJ2-7; D possibly corresponds to TRBD1 (6 bases). This CDR3 has 19 amino acids. Germline V lookup: CDR1 SNHLY, CDR2 FYNNEI. V was pared by 6 bases and J by 0 bases, with 27 bases between. This chain's CDR3 is CASSDPTDGGSQSSYEQYF. Written as DNA, the CDR3 is TGTGCCAGCAGCGACCCCACCGATGGGGGCAGCCAAAGCTCCTACGAGCAGTACTTC.

The chain recombines TRBV14 with TRBJ1-6, with 9 bases lining up with TRBD1. V was pared by 6 bases and J by 10 bases, with 7 bases of the junction left unmatched. The CDR3 contains 14 residues. The germline CDR1 and CDR2 sequences are SGHDN and FVKESK. CDR3 in amino acids: CASSWDRVNSPLHF. The DNA for the CDR3 is TGTGCCAGCAGTTGGGACAGGGTGAACTCACCCCTCCACTTT. The variable domain in full, completed from reference TRBV14 and TRBJ1-6, reads EAGVTQFPSHSVIEKGQTVTLRCDPISGHDNLYWYRRVMGKEIKFLLHFVKESKQDESGMPNNRFLAERTGGTYSTLKVQPAELEDSGVYFCASSWDRVNSPLHFGNGTRLTVT.

The V gene is TRBV6-6, the J gene TRBJ1-1; D is ambiguous. The CDR3 loop spans 11 amino acids. V shed 7 bases and J shed 7 bases, with 10 bases lying between them. CDR1 and CDR2 from the germline V gene are MNHNY and SVGAGI (reference sequence). The CDR3 region is CASTKHSEAFF. For the CDR3, the DNA is TGTGCCAGCACTAAACACAGTGAAGCTTTCTTT.